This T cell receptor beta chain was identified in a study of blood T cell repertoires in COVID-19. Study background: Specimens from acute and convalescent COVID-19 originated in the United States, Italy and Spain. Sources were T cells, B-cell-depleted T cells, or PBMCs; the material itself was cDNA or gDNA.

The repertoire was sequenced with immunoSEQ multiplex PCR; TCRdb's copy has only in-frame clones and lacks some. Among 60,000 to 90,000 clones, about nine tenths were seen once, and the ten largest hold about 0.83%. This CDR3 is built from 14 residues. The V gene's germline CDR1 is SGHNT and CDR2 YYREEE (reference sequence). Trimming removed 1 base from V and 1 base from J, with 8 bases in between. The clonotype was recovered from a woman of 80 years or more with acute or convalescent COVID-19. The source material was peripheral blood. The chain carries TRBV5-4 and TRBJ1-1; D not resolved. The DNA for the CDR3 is TGTGCCAGCAGCTTGAATATCCCGAACACTGAAGCTTTCTTT. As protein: CASSLNIPNTEAFF. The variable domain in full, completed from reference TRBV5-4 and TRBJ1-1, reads ETGVTQSPTHLIKTRGQQVTLRCSSQSGHNTVSWYQQALGQGPQFIFQYYREEENGRGNFPPRFSGLQFPNYSSELNVNALELDDSALYLCASSLNIPNTEAFFGQGTRLTVV.